This T cell receptor (beta chain) was recorded in a study of post-analysis software for immune sequencing data. Overall study: The disease courses spanned relapsing-remitting, secondary progressive and progressive-relapsing forms of multiple sclerosis.

Study-level results: People with multiple sclerosis had a significantly lower normalized Chao1 diversity than controls did. Samples from one preparation batch, clustered by F measure, grouped strongly together. Four to six TRBV segments (TRBV5-6, TRBV5-1 and TRBV20-1 among them) occurred more frequently in patients than in controls.

A remark on this clonotype: The target antigen is unknown.

The authors incorporated unique molecular identifiers into the TCR beta cDNA libraries. Each batch of about 0.95 to 11 million T cells produced some 450,000 cDNA molecules. TCRdb re-called the PCR reads through MiXCR, storing one row per CDR3 protein. The sample comprises 700,000 to 900,000 distinct CDR3 sequences, more than 45% of which are singletons, and around 4.7% rests with the top ten. V lost 5 bases to trimming and J lost 3 bases, with 7 bases between them. CDR3 length: 12 amino acids. The sample taken for sequencing was blood. The source is a girl aged 10 to 17 with multiple sclerosis. J is TRBJ1-1 and V is TRBV12-3 or TRBV12-4; D is unclear. The CDR3 protein is CASSMDYTEAFF. CDR3 bases: TGTGCCAGCAGTATGGACTACACTGAAGCTTTCTTT.